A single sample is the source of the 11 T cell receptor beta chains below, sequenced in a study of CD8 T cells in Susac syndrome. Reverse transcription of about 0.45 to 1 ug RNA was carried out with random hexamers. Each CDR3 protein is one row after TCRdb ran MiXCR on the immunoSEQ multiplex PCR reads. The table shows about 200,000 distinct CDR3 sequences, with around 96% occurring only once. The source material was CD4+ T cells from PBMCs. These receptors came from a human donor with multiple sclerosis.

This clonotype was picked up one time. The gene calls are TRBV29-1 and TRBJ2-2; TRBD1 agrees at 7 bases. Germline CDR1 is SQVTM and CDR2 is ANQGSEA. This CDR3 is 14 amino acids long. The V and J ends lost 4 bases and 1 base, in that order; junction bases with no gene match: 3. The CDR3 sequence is CSVVQGRNTGELFF. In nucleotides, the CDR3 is TGCAGCGTTGTACAGGGGCGGAACACCGGGGAGCTGTTTTTT.

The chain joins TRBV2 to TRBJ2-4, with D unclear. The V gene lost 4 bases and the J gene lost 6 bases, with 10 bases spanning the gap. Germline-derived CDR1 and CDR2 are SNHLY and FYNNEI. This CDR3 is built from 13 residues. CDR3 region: CASSVLSLNIQYF. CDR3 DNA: TGTGCCAGCAGTGTTCTCAGCCTAAACATTCAGTACTTC.

CDR3 nucleotides: TGTGCCAGCAGCCAACCTGCGGGACAGGGCGACTATGGCTACACCTTC. This sequence encodes CASSQPAGQGDYGYTF. The chain joins TRBV4-2 to TRBJ1-2; TRBD1 aligns across 9 bases. J gave up 3 bases and V 2 bases, and 7 bases lay outside the gene matches. Germline CDR1 reads LGHNA; CDR2 reads YNFKEQ. The CDR3 runs to 16 residues.

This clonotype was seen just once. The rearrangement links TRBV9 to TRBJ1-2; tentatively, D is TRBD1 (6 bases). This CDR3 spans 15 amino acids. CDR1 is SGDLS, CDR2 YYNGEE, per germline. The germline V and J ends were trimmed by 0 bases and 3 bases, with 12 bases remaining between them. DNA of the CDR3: TGTGCCAGCAGCGTAGTAGTGACAGGCTACTATGGCTACACCTTC. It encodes CASSVVVTGYYGYTF.

CDR3 residues: CASSRQQETQYF. The CDR3 DNA is TGTGCCAGCAGTAGACAGCAAGAGACCCAGTACTTC. This chain links TRBV9 with TRBJ2-5, with a weak D call TRBD1 (5 bases). The CDR3 is 12 residues long. V was trimmed by 5 bases and J by 2 bases, leaving 7 bases between them. CDR1 and CDR2 (germline): SGDLS, YYNGEE. The full variable domain, its missing parts supplied by reference TRBV9 and TRBJ2-5, is DSGVTQTPKHLITATGQRVTLRCSPRSGDLSVYWYQQSLDQGLQFLIQYYNGEERAKGNILERFSAQQFPDLHSELNLSSLELGDSALYFCASSRQQETQYFGPGTRLLVL.

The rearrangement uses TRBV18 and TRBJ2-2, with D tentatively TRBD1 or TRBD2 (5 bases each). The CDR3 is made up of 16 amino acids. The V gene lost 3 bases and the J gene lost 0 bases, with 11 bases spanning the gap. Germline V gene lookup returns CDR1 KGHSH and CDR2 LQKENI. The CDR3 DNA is TGTGCCAGCTCACCCGGGACGGGCGCGAACACCGGGGAGCTGTTTTTT. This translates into CASSPGTGANTGELFF.

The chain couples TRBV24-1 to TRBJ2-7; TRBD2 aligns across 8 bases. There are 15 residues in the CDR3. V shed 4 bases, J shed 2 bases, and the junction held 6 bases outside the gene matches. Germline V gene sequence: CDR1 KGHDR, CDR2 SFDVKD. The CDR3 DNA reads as TGTGCCACCAGTGACTCTAGCGGGTTTCCCTACGAGCAGTACTTC. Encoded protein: CATSDSSGFPYEQYF.

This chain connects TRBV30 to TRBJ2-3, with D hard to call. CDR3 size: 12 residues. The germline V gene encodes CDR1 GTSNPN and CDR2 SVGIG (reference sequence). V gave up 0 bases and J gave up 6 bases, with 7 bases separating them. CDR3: CAWSVQRDTQYF. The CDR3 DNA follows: TGTGCCTGGAGTGTACAGAGGGATACGCAGTATTTT.

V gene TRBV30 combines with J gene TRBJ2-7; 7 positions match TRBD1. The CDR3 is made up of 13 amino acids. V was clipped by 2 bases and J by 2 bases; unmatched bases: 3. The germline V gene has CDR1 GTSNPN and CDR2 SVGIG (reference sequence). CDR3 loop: CAWSRQGPYEQYF. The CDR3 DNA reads TGTGCCTGGAGTCGACAGGGTCCCTACGAGCAGTACTTC.

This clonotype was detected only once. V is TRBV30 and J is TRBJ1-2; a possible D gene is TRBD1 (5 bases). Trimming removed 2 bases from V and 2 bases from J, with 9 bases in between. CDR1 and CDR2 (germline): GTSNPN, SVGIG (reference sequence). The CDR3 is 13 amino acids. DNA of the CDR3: TGTGCCTGGAGTTCAGGGATGAACTATGGCTACACCTTC. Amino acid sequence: CAWSSGMNYGYTF.

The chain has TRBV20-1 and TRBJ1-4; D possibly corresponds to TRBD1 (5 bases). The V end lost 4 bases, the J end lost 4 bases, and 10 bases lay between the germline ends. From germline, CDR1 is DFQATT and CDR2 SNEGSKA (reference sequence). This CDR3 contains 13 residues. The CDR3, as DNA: TGCAGTGCTATACGGGGCCGTAATGAAAAACTGTTTTTT. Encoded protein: CSAIRGRNEKLFF.